These 29 T cell receptor beta chains originate from one sample sequenced in a study of T cell responses to AZD1222 COVID-19 vaccine. Data came from immunoSEQ multiplex PCR; TCRdb stores just in-frame clones and leaves some out. The sample comprises about 40,000 clones, around 90% of which are singletons, and more than 20% rests with the top ten. Source: peripheral blood, taken 28 days after the second dose of the MenACWY control vaccine. Receptor source: an adult who received the MenACWY meningococcal vaccine as a control.

This clone showed up just a few times. The chain has TRBV18 and TRBJ1-3; weak D call: TRBD1 (6 bases). This CDR3 is 16 amino acids long. The V gene lost 3 bases and the J gene lost 2 bases, with 14 bases spanning the gap. The germline gives CDR1 KGHSH, CDR2 LQKENI. CDR3 sequence reads: CASSPDRIRAGNTIYF. Written as DNA, the CDR3 is TGTGCCAGCTCACCGGACAGAATCCGGGCTGGAAACACCATATATTTT. The whole variable domain, filled in from reference TRBV18 and TRBJ1-3, reads NAGVMQNPRHLVRRRGQEARLRCSPMKGHSHVYWYRQLPEEGLKFMVYLQKENIIDESGMPKERFSAEFPKEGPSILRIQQVVRGDSAAYFCASSPDRIRAGNTIYFGEGSWLTVV.

V and J are TRBV11-2 and TRBJ1-1, with no clear D. CDR1 is SGHAT and CDR2 is FQNNGV in the germline V gene. This CDR3 comprises 15 residues. V lost 1 base and J lost 4, with 13 bases in between. In DNA form, the CDR3 reads TGTGCCAGCAGCTTAGGCGTGCGGGTGGGCACTGAAGCTTTCTTT. Translating it yields CASSLGVRVGTEAFF. Drawing the rest from reference TRBV11-2 and TRBJ1-1, the complete variable domain is EAGVAQSPRYKIIEKRQSVAFWCNPISGHATLYWYQQILGQGPKLLIQFQNNGVVDDSQLPKDRFSAERLKGVDSTLKIQPAKLEDSAVYLCASSLGVRVGTEAFFGQGTRLTVV.

The rearrangement uses TRBV4-1 and TRBJ2-7; D possibly uses TRBD1 or TRBD2 (5 bases each). The V end lost 1 base, the J end lost 3 bases, and 10 bases lay between the germline ends. Germline CDR1 and CDR2: MGHRA and YSYEKL. There are 14 residues in the CDR3. The CDR3 DNA reads as TGCGCCAGCAGCCAAGCAAGGGACGGCTACGAGCAGTACTTC. It codes for CASSQARDGYEQYF.

The CDR3 bases are TGTGCCAGCAGCCCCGGAACCACTGGAGAGCAGTACTTC. Its protein product is CASSPGTTGEQYF. The chain couples TRBV9 to TRBJ2-7; D remains ambiguous. This CDR3 spans 13 amino acids. Trimming cost V 4 bases and J 7 bases, with 15 bases left between them. Germline V gene lookup returns CDR1 SGDLS and CDR2 YYNGEE.

A single count supports this clone. Here the CDR3 DNA reads TGTGCCAGCAGAACTCTAGCGGGAGGTTCCGATACGCAGTATTTT. Translated: CASRTLAGGSDTQYF. The V call is TRBV7-8, the J call TRBJ2-3, with TRBD2 matching over 11 bases. The CDR3 consists of 15 residues. With 6 bases clipped from V and 6 bases from J, the junction kept 8 bases outside the gene matches. Germline values: CDR1 SGHVS, CDR2 FQNEAQ.

This sequence joins TRBV30 and TRBJ2-7, with a possible D match to TRBD1 (6 bases). Germline CDR1 is GTSNPN and CDR2 is SVGIG (reference sequence). Trimming shortened V by 6 bases and J by 11 bases, and 20 bases separated the two germline ends. CDR3 length: 12 amino acids. CDR3 nucleotide sequence: TGTGCCTGCCAAAGACCCTGGGGGCGGGAGTACTTC. It yields the protein CACQRPWGREYF.

This CDR3 is CATSDGWSDTQYF. CDR3 nucleotides: TGTGCCACCAGCGACGGGTGGTCAGATACGCAGTATTTT. V and J are TRBV24-1 and TRBJ2-3; D is undetermined. Germline V gene lookup returns CDR1 KGHDR and CDR2 SFDVKD. The CDR3 runs 13 residues. Trimming shortened V by 7 bases and J by 4 bases, and 11 bases separated the two germline ends.

This rearrangement joins TRBV28 to TRBJ2-3; the D gene is possibly TRBD1 (6 bases). V lost 4 bases, J lost 7 bases, and 15 bases lay in between. CDR3 size: 14 residues. Germline CDR1 is MDHEN and CDR2 is SYDVKM. Written as DNA, the CDR3 is TGTGCCAGCAGTTCAGCACCCAGGGGAAATACGCAGTATTTT. Translating it yields CASSSAPRGNTQYF. Variable domain in full (rest from reference TRBV28 and TRBJ2-3): DVKVTQSSRYLVKRTGEKVFLECVQDMDHENMFWYRQDPGLGLRLIYFSYDVKMKEKGDIPEGYSVSREKKERFSLILESASTNQTSMYLCASSSAPRGNTQYFGPGTRLTVL.

This chain uses TRBV28 with TRBJ2-7; D is unresolved. Trimming cost V 4 bases and J 4 bases, with 5 bases left between them. Germline V gene lookup returns CDR1 MDHEN and CDR2 SYDVKM. The CDR3 runs 11 residues. CDR3 sequence: CASSSLYEQYF. The CDR3 region has the DNA TGTGCCAGCAGTTCCTTATACGAGCAGTACTTC.

V gene TRBV7-9 combines with J gene TRBJ1-2, with D maybe TRBD1 (5 bases). Between the trimmed V and J ends, which lost 5 bases and 8 bases, there was a span of 21 bases. The CDR3 contains 15 residues. Germline CDR1 reads SEHNR; CDR2 reads FQNEAQ (reference sequence). CDR3 DNA: TGTGCCAGCAGCAGAGAGGCCAGGGAGGGGAACGGCTACACCTTC. Amino acids: CASSREAREGNGYTF.

V and J are TRBV7-3 and TRBJ2-1; D possibly matches TRBD1 or TRBD2 (6 bases each). The V end lost 2 bases, the J end lost 4 bases, and 18 bases lay between the germline ends. Germline V gene data show CDR1 as SGHTA and CDR2 as FQGTGA. This CDR3 comprises 17 residues. CDR3 sequence: CASSLSSGGGTYNEQFF. DNA for the CDR3: TGTGCCAGCAGCTTATCGTCCGGGGGCGGGACATACAATGAGCAGTTCTTC.

Concerning this clone itself: An end of the junction does not agree with germline; a read error may underlie this. V is TRBV9 and J is TRBJ1-6; D ambiguous. The germline CDR1 and CDR2 sequences are SGDLS and YYNGEE. This CDR3 contains 13 residues. This chain's CDR3 is CASSSEGGRDIYF. CDR3 nucleotide sequence: TGTGCCAGCAGCTCAGAGGGCGGGCGGGATATATACTTT. Full variable domain (remainder filled in from reference TRBV9 and TRBJ1-6): DSGVTQTPKHLITATGQRVTLRCSPRSGDLSVYWYQQSLDQGLQFLIQYYNGEERAKGNILERFSAQQFPDLHSELNLSSLELGDSALYFCASSSEGGRDIYFGNGTRLTVT.

DNA for the CDR3: TGTGCCAGCAGTTTATTTTCGAGGGTCCAGTACTTC. Its protein product is CASSLFSRVQYF. The rearrangement links TRBV28 to TRBJ2-7; possible D gene TRBD2, 5 bases. The CDR3 contains 12 residues. Trimming took 1 base from V and 10 from J, leaving 11 bases between them. Germline V gene lookup returns CDR1 MDHEN and CDR2 SYDVKM.

CDR3 region: CASSRSGTGHEQYF. The CDR3 coding sequence is TGTGCCAGCAGCCGATCCGGGACAGGACACGAGCAGTACTTC. V is TRBV7-7 and J is TRBJ2-7; 8 bases match TRBD1. Per the germline V gene, CDR1 is SSHAT and CDR2 is FNYEAQ (reference sequence). Trimming cost V 5 bases and J 5 bases; bases outside gene matches: 8. The length of the CDR3 is 14 residues. Supplemented by reference TRBV7-7 and TRBJ2-7, the full variable domain reads GAGVSQSPRYKVTKRGQDVTLRCDPISSHATLYWYQQALGQGPEFLTYFNYEAQPDKSGLPSDRFSAERPEGSISTLTIQRTEQRDSAMYRCASSRSGTGHEQYFGPGTRLTVT.

The CDR3 sequence: CASSLDSTATQYF. The CDR3 nucleotides read TGTGCCAGCAGCTTAGATTCGACGGCTACGCAGTATTTT. The chain employs TRBV11-2 and TRBJ2-3; D is ambiguous. CDR1 is SGHAT and CDR2 is FQNNGV in the germline V gene. The CDR3 is 13 residues long. V dropped 0 bases and J dropped 8 bases, with 9 bases sitting between them.

This CDR3 is CASSLALEVRGYTF. For the CDR3, the DNA is TGTGCCAGCAGCTTGGCCCTAGAGGTTCGTGGCTACACCTTC. The rearrangement uses TRBV5-6 and TRBJ1-2; no firm D call. CDR3 length: 14 amino acids. Germline values: CDR1 SGHDT, CDR2 YYEEEE. Trimming removed 0 bases from V and 7 bases from J, with 13 bases in between.

The chain is built from TRBV28 and TRBJ1-3; no clear D. Trimming took off 3 bases at V and 0 bases at J, with 9 bases between the two ends. This CDR3 has 15 residues. Germline CDR1 reads MDHEN; CDR2 reads SYDVKM. The CDR3 protein is CASSFKERSGNTIYF. Here the CDR3 DNA reads TGTGCCAGCAGTTTTAAGGAGCGCTCTGGAAACACCATATATTTT.

The rearrangement links TRBV2 to TRBJ2-2; 10 nucleotides line up with TRBD2. Germline V gives CDR1 SNHLY, CDR2 FYNNEI. Unmatched junction bases numbered 3, after V lost 2 bases and J lost 6 bases. The length of the CDR3 is 15 residues. Here the CDR3 DNA reads TGTGCCAGCAGTGAACTAGCGGGAGTACCCGGGGAGCTGTTTTTT. Amino acid sequence: CASSELAGVPGELFF.

This rearrangement joins TRBV10-3 to TRBJ1-3, with D perhaps matching TRBD1 (6 bases). This CDR3 region has 17 residues. CDR1 is ENHRY, CDR2 SYGVKD, per germline. Trimming stripped 3 bases from V and 0 bases from J, with 15 bases between. The CDR3 spells CAISDHRARSSGNTIYF. The CDR3, as DNA: TGTGCCATCAGTGACCACAGGGCCCGAAGCTCTGGAAACACCATATATTTT.

The J gene is TRBJ2-3, the V gene TRBV2; TRBD1 aligns across 8 bases. V was pared by 5 bases and J by 2 bases, with 12 bases of the junction left unmatched. The germline V gene has CDR1 SNHLY and CDR2 FYNNEI. CDR3 length equals 17 residues. The CDR3 nucleotides read TGTGCCAGCAGTCTTACCAACCGGGACAGGTACACAGATACGCAGTATTTT. Amino acids: CASSLTNRDRYTDTQYF.

The V and J genes are TRBV6-5 and TRBJ2-5, with TRBD2 as a possible D gene (6 bases). The CDR3 totals 14 residues. The V and J ends lost 6 bases and 3 bases respectively, with 14 bases between them. Germline CDR1 MNHEY, CDR2 SVGAGI. The CDR3 bases are TGTGCCAGCAGCCGGGGGTCTGGGAAAGAGACCCAGTACTTC. It translates to CASSRGSGKETQYF.

The V call is TRBV28, the J call TRBJ1-1; D not resolved. In germline, CDR1 is MDHEN, CDR2 SYDVKM. CDR3 length: 13 residues. V was trimmed by 7 bases and J by 3 bases, leaving 12 bases between them. CDR3 residues: CASNPGLDTEAFF. The DNA for the CDR3 is TGTGCCAGCAACCCTGGGTTAGACACTGAAGCTTTCTTT.

The J gene is TRBJ2-7, the V gene TRBV28, with D possibly TRBD1 on 6 matching bases. The CDR3 spans 14 residues. The germline V gene has CDR1 MDHEN and CDR2 SYDVKM. Trimming took off 3 bases at V and 2 bases at J, with 11 bases between the two ends. The CDR3 sequence is CASSFLQGTYEQYF. CDR3 coding DNA: TGTGCCAGCAGTTTTTTGCAGGGGACCTACGAGCAGTACTTC.

The rearrangement joins TRBV19 to TRBJ2-3, with 13 bases aligning to TRBD2. V gave up 5 bases and J gave up 6 bases; unmatched junction bases: 8. Germline assignment: CDR1 LNHDA and CDR2 SQIVND (reference sequence). The CDR3 loop spans 16 amino acids. The CDR3 nucleotides are TGTGCCAGTAGTCCGCGGACTAGCGGGAGTTGGGATACGCAGTATTTT. Its translation is CASSPRTSGSWDTQYF.

The chain couples TRBV2 to TRBJ2-7, with 7 bases matching TRBD1. Germline V lookup: CDR1 SNHLY, CDR2 FYNNEI. Germline trimming cut 8 bases from V and 6 bases from J; bases unmatched to any gene: 10. The CDR3 has 13 residues. CDR3 amino acids: CASRLTGVPEQYF. CDR3 sequence (DNA): TGTGCCAGCCGATTAACAGGGGTTCCCGAGCAGTACTTC.

This sequence joins TRBV10-3 and TRBJ2-6; tentative D call: TRBD2 (6 bases). Trimming took 0 bases from V and 4 from J, leaving 7 bases between them. Germline values: CDR1 ENHRY, CDR2 SYGVKD. This CDR3 spans 15 amino acids. The CDR3 spells CAISESGGGANVLTF. The CDR3 DNA reads as TGTGCCATCAGTGAGTCGGGAGGAGGGGCCAACGTCCTGACTTTC.

Only a few counts were recorded for this clone. J is TRBJ1-5 and V is TRBV3-1 (or the pseudogene TRBV3-2); tentatively, D is TRBD1 (5 bases). Trimming removed 5 bases from V and 7 bases from J, with 15 bases in between. CDR1 is LGHDT and CDR2 is YNNKEL in the germline V gene (reference sequence). The CDR3 is 14 residues long. This CDR3 is CASSEALTGQPQHF. The CDR3, as DNA: TGTGCCAGCAGCGAAGCGTTAACAGGACAGCCCCAGCATTTT.

The gene calls are TRBV3-1 (or the pseudogene TRBV3-2) and TRBJ2-7, with 9 positions matching TRBD1. V trimming: 5 bases; J trimming: 5 bases; junction bases outside the gene matches: 10. The germline V gene has CDR1 LGHDT and CDR2 YNNKEL (reference sequence). The CDR3 covers 15 residues. The chain's CDR3 is CASSLRTGVTDEQYF. The CDR3 DNA sequence: TGTGCCAGCAGCTTGCGGACAGGGGTTACGGACGAGCAGTACTTC.

J is TRBJ1-2 and V is TRBV7-2, with D unresolved. V gave up 5 bases and J gave up 4 bases, with 17 bases separating them. This CDR3 is built from 15 residues. Germline V lookup: CDR1 SGHTA, CDR2 FQGNSA. In DNA form, the CDR3 reads TGTGCCAGCAGCCATGGTATGGGGTTCGGCTATGGCTACACCTTC. Translating gives CASSHGMGFGYGYTF.